Listed below are T cell receptor beta chains from one sample, sequenced in a study of regulatory T cells in long-lasting Graves disease. MiXCR, run by TCRdb on the multiplex PCR reads, gives a single entry per CDR3 protein. The repertoire has some 450,000 distinct CDR3 sequences, roughly a quarter of them found once; the top ten carry about a quarter. Sequences were derived from peripheral blood mononuclear cells (PBMCs), sampled when the disease was refractory, from a patient treated with antithyroid drugs. These receptors all stem from a female donor with Graves disease. Each CDR3 is given with its conserved first and last residue. The order of the fields is D gene, J gene, clone size, V gene, CDR3 length, CDR3 DNA, CDR3 protein. A D gene is named only where the DNA matches it firmly. Expanded clones get a size class; other rows say once, few or many, or leave the size out.

d_call: .
j_call: TRBJ1-5
clone_size: few
v_call: TRBV18
cdr3_length: 17
cdr3_nt: TGTGCCAGCTCACGGACGCCCGCCAGCAGGGGACATCAGCCCCAGCATTTT
cdr3_aa: CASSRTPASRGHQPQHF

d_call: TRBD1
j_call: TRBJ2-2
clone_size: many
v_call: TRBV11-2
cdr3_length: 11
cdr3_nt: TGTGCCAGCAGCACAGGGGAGACGGTGTTTTTT
cdr3_aa: CASSTGETVFF

d_call: .
j_call: TRBJ2-2
clone_size: few
v_call: TRBV5-1
cdr3_length: 14
cdr3_nt: TGCGCCAGCAGCTTGAAATTGGCGTCCGGGGAGCTGTTTTTT
cdr3_aa: CASSLKLASGELFF

d_call: .
j_call: TRBJ1-1
clone_size: many
v_call: TRBV11-2
cdr3_length: 16
cdr3_nt: TGTGCCAGCAGCTTACGAGGGACCCGGCGGAACACTGAAGCTTTCTTT
cdr3_aa: CASSLRGTRRNTEAFF

d_call: .
j_call: TRBJ2-1
clone_size: many
v_call: TRBV11-2
cdr3_length: 15
cdr3_nt: TGTGCCAGCAGCCTGGGACTCCGCAGTCACAATGAGCAGTTCTTC
cdr3_aa: CASSLGLRSHNEQFF

d_call: .
j_call: TRBJ2-7
clone_size: few
v_call: TRBV7-3
cdr3_length: 14
cdr3_nt: TGTGCCAGCAGCTCTAACCCCCGGATATACGAGCAGTACTTC
cdr3_aa: CASSSNPRIYEQYF

d_call: .
j_call: TRBJ2-2
clone_size: .
v_call: TRBV2
cdr3_length: 16
cdr3_nt: TGTGCCAGCAGAAACGGACAGCAAGCGAACACCGGGGAGCTGTTTTTT
cdr3_aa: CASRNGQQANTGELFF

d_call: TRBD2
j_call: TRBJ2-3
clone_size: few
v_call: TRBV2
cdr3_length: 16
cdr3_nt: TGTGCCAGCAGACCGGGACTAGCGGGAGCGACAGATACGCAGTATTTT
cdr3_aa: CASRPGLAGATDTQYF

d_call: .
j_call: TRBJ1-6
clone_size: many
v_call: TRBV12-3/TRBV12-4
cdr3_length: 14
cdr3_nt: TGTGCCAGCAGTTTAGGGCGAGATAATTCACCCCTCCACTTT
cdr3_aa: CASSLGRDNSPLHF

d_call: .
j_call: TRBJ1-4
clone_size: many
v_call: TRBV4-2
cdr3_length: 16
cdr3_nt: TGTGCCAGCAGCCCTCGGGGAAGGGGAAGAGACGAAAAACTGTTTTTT
cdr3_aa: CASSPRGRGRDEKLFF

d_call: .
j_call: TRBJ2-7
clone_size: .
v_call: TRBV29-1
cdr3_length: 15
cdr3_nt: TGCAGCGTCATCGCTCTAGCGCATCTCACCTACGAGCAGTACTTC
cdr3_aa: CSVIALAHLTYEQYF

d_call: TRBD2
j_call: TRBJ2-7
clone_size: .
v_call: TRBV6-2/TRBV6-3
cdr3_length: 14
cdr3_nt: TGTGCCAGCAGTCCCGGGACTAGCGACTACGGGCAGTACTTC
cdr3_aa: CASSPGTSDYGQYF

d_call: .
j_call: TRBJ1-2
clone_size: .
v_call: TRBV7-8
cdr3_length: 17
cdr3_nt: TGTGCCAGCAGCTTAGTATTAGGGCGGGAGGGGACGGATGGCTACACCTTC
cdr3_aa: CASSLVLGREGTDGYTF

d_call: .
j_call: TRBJ1-5
clone_size: few
v_call: TRBV9
cdr3_length: 13
cdr3_nt: TGTGCCAGCAGCGTAAATTCCGAACAGCCCCAGCATTTT
cdr3_aa: CASSVNSEQPQHF

d_call: .
j_call: TRBJ2-1
clone_size: .
v_call: TRBV7-2
cdr3_length: 14
cdr3_nt: TGTGCCAGCAGCTCGGACTCCGGATACAATGAGCAGTTCTTC
cdr3_aa: CASSSDSGYNEQFF

d_call: TRBD1
j_call: TRBJ1-5
clone_size: few
v_call: TRBV6-1
cdr3_length: 17
cdr3_nt: TGTGCCAGCAGTGAAGGACAGGGGTTCTTCAGCAATCAGCCCCAGCATTTT
cdr3_aa: CASSEGQGFFSNQPQHF

d_call: .
j_call: TRBJ2-5
clone_size: few
v_call: TRBV12-3/TRBV12-4
cdr3_length: 13
cdr3_nt: TGTGCCAGCAAAGAACAGGGTATAGAGACCCAGTACTTC
cdr3_aa: CASKEQGIETQYF

d_call: .
j_call: TRBJ2-7
clone_size: many
v_call: TRBV29-1
cdr3_length: 14
cdr3_nt: TGCAGCGTTGTGTCCAACCGCTGTCTATGCGAGCAGTACTTC
cdr3_aa: CSVVSNRCLCEQYF

d_call: TRBD1
j_call: TRBJ1-1
clone_size: many
v_call: TRBV11-1
cdr3_length: 13
cdr3_nt: TGTGCCAGCAGCCAGACAGGGCTCACTGAAGCTTTCTTT
cdr3_aa: CASSQTGLTEAFF

d_call: .
j_call: TRBJ2-7
clone_size: .
v_call: TRBV4-1
cdr3_length: 13
cdr3_nt: TGCGCCAGCAGCGTGGCTCAGAACTACGAGCAGTACTTC
cdr3_aa: CASSVAQNYEQYF

d_call: TRBD1
j_call: TRBJ2-2
clone_size: .
v_call: TRBV7-2
cdr3_length: 16
cdr3_nt: TGTGCCAGCAGCTTAGCCGGGACAGTTTTCACCGGGGAGCTGTTTTTT
cdr3_aa: CASSLAGTVFTGELFF

d_call: .
j_call: TRBJ2-7
clone_size: many
v_call: TRBV6-1
cdr3_length: 15
cdr3_nt: TGTGCCAGCAGTGAATTGATGGGCGGCCCACTCGAGCAGTACTTC
cdr3_aa: CASSELMGGPLEQYF

d_call: .
j_call: TRBJ2-7
clone_size: many
v_call: TRBV6-2/TRBV6-3
cdr3_length: 14
cdr3_nt: TGTGCCAGCACCATTCTTGGGGGCTCCTACGAGCAGTACTTC
cdr3_aa: CASTILGGSYEQYF

d_call: TRBD2
j_call: TRBJ2-7
clone_size: few
v_call: TRBV5-4
cdr3_length: 17
cdr3_nt: TGTGCCAGCAGCTTGGGACTGTCTGGACTAGCGACCTACGAGCAGTACTTC
cdr3_aa: CASSLGLSGLATYEQYF

d_call: .
j_call: TRBJ2-7
clone_size: many
v_call: TRBV15
cdr3_length: 12
cdr3_nt: TGTGCCACCAGCAGAGACACATCTCAGCAGTACTTC
cdr3_aa: CATSRDTSQQYF

d_call: TRBD2
j_call: TRBJ2-2
clone_size: few
v_call: TRBV19
cdr3_length: 17
cdr3_nt: TGTGCCAGTAGTCCGCCGGCACTAGCGTGGGACACCGGGGAGCTGTTTTTT
cdr3_aa: CASSPPALAWDTGELFF

d_call: .
j_call: TRBJ2-4
clone_size: few
v_call: TRBV7-2
cdr3_length: 13
cdr3_nt: TGTGCCAGCAGCTTAGGATTGGGCCGAGTATACTACTTC
cdr3_aa: CASSLGLGRVYYF

d_call: .
j_call: TRBJ2-6
clone_size: .
v_call: TRBV7-2
cdr3_length: 17
cdr3_nt: TGTGCCAGCAGATGGGGCAGGACCATCTCTGGGGCCAACGTCCTGACTTTC
cdr3_aa: CASRWGRTISGANVLTF

d_call: .
j_call: TRBJ1-5
clone_size: many
v_call: TRBV28
cdr3_length: 14
cdr3_nt: TGTGCCAGCAGCCACGACAGAATGAATCAGCCCCAGCATTTT
cdr3_aa: CASSHDRMNQPQHF

d_call: .
j_call: TRBJ1-6
clone_size: .
v_call: TRBV5-1
cdr3_length: 15
cdr3_nt: TGCGCCAGCAGCTTGGATTCCGGGGGTGCTTCACCCCTCCACTTT
cdr3_aa: CASSLDSGGASPLHF

d_call: TRBD1
j_call: TRBJ1-1
clone_size: .
v_call: TRBV5-1
cdr3_length: 16
cdr3_nt: TGCGCCAGCAGCTTGGGGGCCTCTGGGACAGGGTCTGAAGCTTTCTTT
cdr3_aa: CASSLGASGTGSEAFF

d_call: .
j_call: TRBJ2-5
clone_size: many
v_call: TRBV7-7
cdr3_length: 13
cdr3_nt: TGTGCCAGCAGCTTAGCTGTTAAAGAGACCCAGTACTTC
cdr3_aa: CASSLAVKETQYF

d_call: .
j_call: TRBJ1-1
clone_size: few
v_call: TRBV18
cdr3_length: 10
cdr3_nt: TGTGCCAGCTCCGGTGGGGAAGCTTTCTTT
cdr3_aa: CASSGGEAFF

d_call: .
j_call: TRBJ1-5
clone_size: many
v_call: TRBV24-1
cdr3_length: 14
cdr3_nt: TGTGCCACCAGTGACGCGGGAAGCAATCAGCCCCAGCATTTT
cdr3_aa: CATSDAGSNQPQHF

d_call: .
j_call: TRBJ2-5
clone_size: .
v_call: TRBV14
cdr3_length: 15
cdr3_nt: TGTGCCAGCAGCCAAGCTCCGGGGATGGGAGAGACCCAGTACTTC
cdr3_aa: CASSQAPGMGETQYF

d_call: .
j_call: TRBJ2-1
clone_size: .
v_call: TRBV28
cdr3_length: 14
cdr3_nt: TGTGCCAGCCAAGAGTCGGCGGTAACCAATGAGCAGTTCTTC
cdr3_aa: CASQESAVTNEQFF